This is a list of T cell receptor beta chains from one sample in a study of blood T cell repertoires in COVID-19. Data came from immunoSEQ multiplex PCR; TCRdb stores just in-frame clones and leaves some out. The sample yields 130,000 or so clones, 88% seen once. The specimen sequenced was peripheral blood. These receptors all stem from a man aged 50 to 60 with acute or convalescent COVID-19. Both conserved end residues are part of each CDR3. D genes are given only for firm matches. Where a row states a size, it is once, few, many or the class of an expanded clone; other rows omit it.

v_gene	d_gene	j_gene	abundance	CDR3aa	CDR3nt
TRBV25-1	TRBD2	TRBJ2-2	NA	CASSDVTSRVGELFF	TGTGCCAGCAGTGATGTGACTAGCCGCGTCGGGGAGCTGTTTTTT
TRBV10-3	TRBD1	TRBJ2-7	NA	CASKFGQDSYEQYF	TGTGCCAGCAAGTTCGGACAGGATTCCTACGAGCAGTACTTC
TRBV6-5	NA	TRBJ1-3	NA	CASVGRGVSGNTIYF	TGTGCCAGCGTCGGCCGCGGAGTCTCTGGAAACACCATATATTTT
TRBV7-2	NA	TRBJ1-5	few	CASSLLGGSNQPQHF	TGTGCCAGCAGCTTACTGGGGGGTAGCAATCAGCCCCAGCATTTT
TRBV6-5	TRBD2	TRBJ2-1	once	CASSTSGRASVEQFF	TGTGCCAGCAGTACTAGCGGGAGGGCCTCTGTTGAGCAGTTCTTC
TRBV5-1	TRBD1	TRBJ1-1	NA	CASSSQPGTGGRDTEAFF	TGCGCCAGCAGCTCCCAGCCCGGGACAGGGGGAAGGGACACTGAAGCTTTCTTT
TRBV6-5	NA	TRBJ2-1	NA	CASTLRGEGNEQFF	TGTGCCAGCACCTTAAGGGGGGAGGGGAATGAGCAGTTCTTC
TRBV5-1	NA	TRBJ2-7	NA	CASSSTVYEQYF	TGCGCCAGCAGCTCTACTGTCTACGAGCAGTACTTC
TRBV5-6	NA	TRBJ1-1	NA	CASSVGVRDTEAFF	TGTGCCAGCAGCGTGGGGGTGAGGGACACTGAAGCTTTCTTT
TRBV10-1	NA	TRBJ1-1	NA	CASSSDRNTEAFF	TGCGCCAGCAGCTCCGACAGGAACACTGAAGCTTTCTTT
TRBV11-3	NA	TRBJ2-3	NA	CASSLRGTTDTQYF	TGTGCCAGCAGCTTACGGGGGACGACAGATACGCAGTATTTT
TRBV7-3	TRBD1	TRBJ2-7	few	CASSSWDRGSYEQYF	TGTGCCAGCAGCTCATGGGACAGGGGCTCCTACGAGCAGTACTTC
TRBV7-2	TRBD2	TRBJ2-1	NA	CASSLGTSGYNEQFF	TGTGCCAGCAGCTTAGGGACTAGCGGTTACAATGAGCAGTTCTTC
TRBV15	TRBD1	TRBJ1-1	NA	CATSRGGQGVTEAFF	TGTGCCACCAGCAGAGGAGGACAGGGGGTAACTGAAGCTTTCTTT
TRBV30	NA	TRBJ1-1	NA	CAWSPRRSGVFTDTEAFF	TGTGCCTGGAGTCCACGGCGTAGTGGAGTCTTCACGGACACTGAAGCTTTCTTT
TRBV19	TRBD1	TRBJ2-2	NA	CASSSTGYGTGELFF	TGTGCCAGTAGTTCGACAGGGTATGGCACCGGGGAGCTGTTTTTT
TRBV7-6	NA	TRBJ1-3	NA	CASSLATSSGNTIYF	TGTGCCAGCAGCTTAGCTACTAGCTCTGGAAACACCATATATTTT
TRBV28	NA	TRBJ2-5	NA	CASSPTWGVPKEETQYF	TGTGCCAGCAGTCCGACTTGGGGCGTCCCTAAGGAAGAGACCCAGTACTTC
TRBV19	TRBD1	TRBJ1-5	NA	CASRDRGSQPQHF	TGTGCCAGTAGGGACAGGGGAAGTCAGCCCCAGCATTTT
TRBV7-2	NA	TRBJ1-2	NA	CASSLDWADYGYTF	TGTGCCAGCAGCTTAGATTGGGCAGACTATGGCTACACCTTC
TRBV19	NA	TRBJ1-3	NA	CASSMRAEGPAHSGNTIYF	TGTGCCAGTAGTATGAGGGCGGAGGGGCCCGCTCACTCTGGAAACACCATATATTTT
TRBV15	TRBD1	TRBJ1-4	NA	CATSRSPGRQGNEKLFF	TGTGCCACCAGCAGATCACCTGGGAGACAGGGGAACGAAAAACTGTTTTTT
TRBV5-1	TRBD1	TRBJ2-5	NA	CASSFTGGAGETQYF	TGCGCCAGCAGCTTTACAGGGGGCGCGGGGGAGACCCAGTACTTC
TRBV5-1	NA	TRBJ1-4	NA	CASSRGQGEKLFF	TGCGCCAGTTCGAGGGGACAAGGGGAAAAACTGTTTTTT
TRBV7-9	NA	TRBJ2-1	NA	CASSLASAASSYNEQFF	TGTGCCAGCAGCTTAGCGTCGGCAGCTAGCTCCTACAATGAGCAGTTCTTC
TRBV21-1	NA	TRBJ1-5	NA	CASSKGPKGPYSNQPQHF	TGTGCCAGTTCTAAGGGGCCCAAGGGGCCCTATAGCAATCAGCCCCAGCATTTT
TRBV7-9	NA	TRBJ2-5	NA	CASSFRRETQYF	TGTGCCAGCAGCTTTAGAAGAGAGACCCAGTACTTC
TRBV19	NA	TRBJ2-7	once	CASSSGDKPFGEQYF	TGTGCCAGTAGCTCCGGGGACAAACCTTTTGGCGAGCAGTACTTC
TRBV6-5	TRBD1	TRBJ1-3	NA	CASSYSFGTGSTIYF	TGTGCCAGCAGTTACTCGTTCGGGACAGGGAGCACCATATATTTT
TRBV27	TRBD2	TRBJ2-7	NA	CASSHPGGVLDF	TGTGCCAGCAGTCACCCCGGGGGGGTGCTGGACTTC
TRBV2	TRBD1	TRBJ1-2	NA	CASREDRGGNYGYTF	TGTGCCAGCAGAGAGGACAGGGGGGGCAACTATGGCTACACCTTC
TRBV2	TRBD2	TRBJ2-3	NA	CASSSPPSGGEDTQYF	TGTGCCAGCAGCAGCCCTCCTAGCGGGGGTGAAGATACGCAGTATTTT
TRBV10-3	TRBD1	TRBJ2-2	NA	CAISLRDSPSGELFF	TGTGCCATCAGCCTCCGGGACAGCCCTTCCGGGGAGCTGTTTTTT
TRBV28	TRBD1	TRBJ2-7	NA	CASSLSPDRFTHYEQYF	TGTGCCAGCAGTTTATCTCCGGACAGGTTTACGCACTACGAGCAGTACTTC
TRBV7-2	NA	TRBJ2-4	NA	CASSPQGNIQYF	TGTGCCAGCAGCCCCCAGGGGAACATTCAGTACTTC
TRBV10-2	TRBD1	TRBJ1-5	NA	CASRDRGTNQPQHF	TGCGCCAGCAGGGACAGGGGGACCAATCAGCCCCAGCATTTT
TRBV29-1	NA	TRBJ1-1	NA	CSVEEHFPNTEAFF	TGCAGCGTTGAAGAGCACTTCCCAAACACTGAAGCTTTCTTT
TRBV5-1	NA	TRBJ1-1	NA	CASSLGAALNTEAFF	TGCGCCAGCAGCTTGGGGGCAGCTTTGAACACTGAAGCTTTCTTT
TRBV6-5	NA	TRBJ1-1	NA	CASRGYAEAFF	TGTGCCAGCAGGGGCTACGCTGAAGCTTTCTTT
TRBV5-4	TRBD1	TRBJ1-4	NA	CASSLTGEGKLFF	TGTGCCAGCAGCTTGACAGGGGAAGGAAAACTGTTTTTT
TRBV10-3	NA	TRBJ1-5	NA	CATRGANGNQPQHF	TGTGCCACTCGGGGAGCAAATGGCAATCAGCCCCAGCATTTT
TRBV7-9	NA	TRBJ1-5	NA	CASSLDRANQPQHF	TGTGCCAGCAGCTTAGACAGGGCCAATCAGCCCCAGCATTTT
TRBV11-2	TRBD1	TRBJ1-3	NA	CASSLSLGTGLGNTIYF	TGTGCCAGCAGCTTGTCTCTCGGGACAGGCCTTGGAAACACCATATATTTT
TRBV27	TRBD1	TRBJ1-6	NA	CASSPDRVSNSPLHF	TGTGCCAGCTCACCGGACAGGGTGTCGAATTCACCCCTCCACTTT
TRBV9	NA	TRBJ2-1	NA	CASSVLPGMDEQFF	TGTGCCAGCAGCGTACTGCCAGGGATGGATGAGCAGTTCTTC
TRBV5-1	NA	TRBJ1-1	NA	CASSLFQVPDTEAFF	TGCGCCAGCAGCTTGTTTCAAGTCCCGGACACTGAAGCTTTCTTT
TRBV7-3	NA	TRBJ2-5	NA	CASSRTQGRQETQYF	TGTGCCAGCAGCCGTACCCAGGGTAGACAAGAGACCCAGTACTTC
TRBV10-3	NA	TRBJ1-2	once	CAITPDLSYGYTF	TGTGCCATCACCCCAGACTTGAGCTATGGCTACACCTTC
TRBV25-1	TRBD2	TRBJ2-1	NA	CATLPGGAGYNEQFF	TGTGCCACCCTGCCGGGGGGAGCGGGCTACAATGAGCAGTTCTTC
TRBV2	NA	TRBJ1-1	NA	CASSREPSNTEAFF	TGTGCCAGCAGTCGGGAACCGTCGAACACTGAAGCTTTCTTT
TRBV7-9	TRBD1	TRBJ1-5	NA	CASSEDRNQPQHF	TGTGCCAGCAGCGAGGACAGGAATCAGCCCCAGCATTTT
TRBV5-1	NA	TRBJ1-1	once	CASSLAGRVFAEAFF	TGCGCCAGCAGCTTGGCGGGCAGGGTTTTCGCTGAAGCTTTCTTT
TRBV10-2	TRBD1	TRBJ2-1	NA	CASTLDRVTYNEQFF	TGCGCCAGCACCTTGGACAGGGTAACCTACAATGAGCAGTTCTTC
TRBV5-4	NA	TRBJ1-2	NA	CASSFGRADFNYGYTF	TGTGCCAGCAGCTTCGGGAGGGCCGATTTTAACTATGGCTACACCTTC
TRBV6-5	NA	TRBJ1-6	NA	CATHPGGYNSPLHF	TGTGCCACCCACCCCGGGGGGTACAATTCACCCCTCCACTTT
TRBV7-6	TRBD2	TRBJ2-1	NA	CASSLNAGLAPNEQFF	TGTGCCAGCAGCTTAAACGCGGGACTAGCGCCGAATGAGCAGTTCTTC
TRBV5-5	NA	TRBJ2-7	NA	CASSLASQGSEQYF	TGTGCCAGCAGCTTGGCCTCTCAGGGGAGCGAGCAGTACTTC
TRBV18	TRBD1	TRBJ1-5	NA	CASSPDRNNQPQHF	TGTGCCAGCTCCCCGGACAGGAACAATCAGCCCCAGCATTTT
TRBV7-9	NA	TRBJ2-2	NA	CASSLAYYGTGELFF	TGTGCCAGCAGCTTAGCGTACTATGGAACCGGGGAGCTGTTTTTT